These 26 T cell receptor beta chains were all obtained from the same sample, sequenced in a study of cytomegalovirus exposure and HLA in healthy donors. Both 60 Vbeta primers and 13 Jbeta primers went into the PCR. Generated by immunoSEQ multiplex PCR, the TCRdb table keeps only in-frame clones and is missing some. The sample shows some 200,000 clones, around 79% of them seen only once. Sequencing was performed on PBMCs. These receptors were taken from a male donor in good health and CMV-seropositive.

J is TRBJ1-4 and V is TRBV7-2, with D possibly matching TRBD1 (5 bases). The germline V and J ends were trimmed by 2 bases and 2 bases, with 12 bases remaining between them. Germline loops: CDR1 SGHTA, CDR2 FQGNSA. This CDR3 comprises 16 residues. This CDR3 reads CASSLTGVATNEKLFF. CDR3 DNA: TGTGCCAGCAGCTTAACGGGGGTAGCGACTAATGAAAAACTGTTTTTT. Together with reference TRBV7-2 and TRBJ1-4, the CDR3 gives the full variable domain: GAGVSQSPSNKVTEKGKDVELRCDPISGHTALYWYRQSLGQGLEFLIYFQGNSAPDKSGLPSDRFSAERTGGSVSTLTIQRTQQEDSAVYLCASSLTGVATNEKLFFGSGTQLSVL.

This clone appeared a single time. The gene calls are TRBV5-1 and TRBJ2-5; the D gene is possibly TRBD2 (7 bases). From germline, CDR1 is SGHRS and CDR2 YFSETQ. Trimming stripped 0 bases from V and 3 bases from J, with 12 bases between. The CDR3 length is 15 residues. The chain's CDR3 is CASSLAGGREETQYF. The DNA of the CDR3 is TGCGCCAGCAGCTTGGCCGGGGGGCGAGAAGAGACCCAGTACTTC. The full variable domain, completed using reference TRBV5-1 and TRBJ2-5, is KAGVTQTPRYLIKTRGQQVTLSCSPISGHRSVSWYQQTPGQGLQFLFEYFSETQRNKGNFPGRFSGRQFSNSRSEMNVSTLELGDSALYLCASSLAGGREETQYFGPGTRLLVL.

The CDR3 nucleotides are TGTGCCAGCAGCAGGACAGCTACCCAAGAGACCCAGTACTTC. Its translation is CASSRTATQETQYF. The rearrangement links TRBV5-6 to TRBJ2-5; maybe TRBD1 (6 bases). CDR1 is SGHDT and CDR2 is YYEEEE in the germline V gene. Trimming pared 4 bases from V and 1 base from J, leaving 11 bases between. The CDR3 loop spans 14 amino acids.

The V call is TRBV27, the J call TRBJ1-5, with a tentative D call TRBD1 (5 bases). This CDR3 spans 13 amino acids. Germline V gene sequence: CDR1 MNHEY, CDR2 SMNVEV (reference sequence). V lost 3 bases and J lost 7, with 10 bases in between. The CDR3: CASSFQGVQPQHF. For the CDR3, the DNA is TGTGCCAGCAGTTTCCAAGGGGTCCAGCCCCAGCATTTT.

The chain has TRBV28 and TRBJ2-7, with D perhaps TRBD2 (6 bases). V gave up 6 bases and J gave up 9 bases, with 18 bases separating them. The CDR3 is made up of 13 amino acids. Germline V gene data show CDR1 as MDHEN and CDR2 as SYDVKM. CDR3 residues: CASRILGTPGQYF. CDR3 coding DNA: TGTGCCAGCAGGATACTCGGGACTCCCGGGCAGTACTTC.

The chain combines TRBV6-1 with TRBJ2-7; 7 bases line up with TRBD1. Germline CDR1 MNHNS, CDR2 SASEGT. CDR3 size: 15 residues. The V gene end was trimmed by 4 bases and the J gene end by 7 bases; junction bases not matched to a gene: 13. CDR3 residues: CASSGRQGLSREQYF. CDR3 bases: TGTGCCAGCAGTGGGCGACAGGGATTATCTCGGGAGCAGTACTTC.

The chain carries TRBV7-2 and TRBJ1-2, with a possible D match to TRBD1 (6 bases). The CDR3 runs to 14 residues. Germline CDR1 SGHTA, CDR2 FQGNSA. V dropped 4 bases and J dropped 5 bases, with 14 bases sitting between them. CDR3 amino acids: CASSSIGTPYGYTF. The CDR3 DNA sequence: TGTGCCAGCAGCTCCATCGGGACACCTTATGGCTACACCTTC.

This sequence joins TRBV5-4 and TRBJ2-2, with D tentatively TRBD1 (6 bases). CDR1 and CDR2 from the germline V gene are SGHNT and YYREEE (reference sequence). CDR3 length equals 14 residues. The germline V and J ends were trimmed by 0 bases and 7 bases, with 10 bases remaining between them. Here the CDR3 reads CASSLGQGIGELFF. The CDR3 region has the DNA TGTGCCAGCAGCTTGGGGCAGGGGATCGGGGAGCTGTTTTTT.

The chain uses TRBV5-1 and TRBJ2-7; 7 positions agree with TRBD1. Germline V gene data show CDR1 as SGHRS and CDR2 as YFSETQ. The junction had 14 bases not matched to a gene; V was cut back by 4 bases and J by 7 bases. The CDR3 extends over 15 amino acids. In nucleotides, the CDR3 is TGCGCCAGCAGCCTCGGCACCGGGACAGCAGGTGAGCAGTACTTC. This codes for CASSLGTGTAGEQYF.

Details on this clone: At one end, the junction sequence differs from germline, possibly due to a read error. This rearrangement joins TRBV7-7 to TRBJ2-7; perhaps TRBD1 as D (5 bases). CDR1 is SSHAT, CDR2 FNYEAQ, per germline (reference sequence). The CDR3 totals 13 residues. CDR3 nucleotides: TGTGCTAGCAGCTTAAGCCAGGGCCGCGAGCAGTACTTC. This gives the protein CASSLSQGREQYF.

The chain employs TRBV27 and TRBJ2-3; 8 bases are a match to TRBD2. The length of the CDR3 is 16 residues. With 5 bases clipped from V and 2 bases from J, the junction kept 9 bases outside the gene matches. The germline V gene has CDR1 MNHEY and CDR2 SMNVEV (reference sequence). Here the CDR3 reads CASSALGSGVTDTQYF. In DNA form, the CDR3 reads TGTGCCAGCAGTGCGTTAGGTAGCGGGGTCACAGATACGCAGTATTTT.

As DNA, the CDR3 is TGTGCCAGCAGCGTAGACCCAAGTACGCCGGTCGGCTACACCTTC. As protein: CASSVDPSTPVGYTF. The rearrangement uses TRBV9 and TRBJ1-2; no firm D call. The germline V gene has CDR1 SGDLS and CDR2 YYNGEE. Deletions cut 0 bases from V and 8 bases from J, with 17 bases between. There are 15 residues in the CDR3.

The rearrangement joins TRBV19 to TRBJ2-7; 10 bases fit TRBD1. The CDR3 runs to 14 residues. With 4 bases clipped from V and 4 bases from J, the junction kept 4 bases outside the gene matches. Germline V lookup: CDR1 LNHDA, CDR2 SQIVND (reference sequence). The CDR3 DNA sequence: TGTGCCAGTAGTAGGACAGGGGGTCGGTACGAGCAGTACTTC. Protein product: CASSRTGGRYEQYF. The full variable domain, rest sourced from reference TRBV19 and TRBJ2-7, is DGGITQSPKYLFRKEGQNVTLSCEQNLNHDAMYWYRQDPGQGLRLIYYSQIVNDFQKGDIAEGYSVSREKKESFPLTVTSAQKNPTAFYLCASSRTGGRYEQYFGPGTRLTVT.

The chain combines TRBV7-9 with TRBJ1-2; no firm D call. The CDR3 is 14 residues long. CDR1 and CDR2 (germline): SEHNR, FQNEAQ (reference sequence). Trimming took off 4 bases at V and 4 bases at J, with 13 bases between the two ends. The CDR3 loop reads CASSSRTGIYGYTF. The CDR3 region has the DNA TGTGCCAGCAGCTCACGGACGGGAATCTATGGCTACACCTTC.

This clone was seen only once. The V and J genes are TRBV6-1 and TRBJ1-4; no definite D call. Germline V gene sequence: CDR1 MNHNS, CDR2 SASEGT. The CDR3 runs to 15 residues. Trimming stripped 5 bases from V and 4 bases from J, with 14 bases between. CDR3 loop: CASSSYRHINEKLFF. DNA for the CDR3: TGTGCCAGCAGTTCCTACAGACATATTAATGAAAAACTGTTTTTT.

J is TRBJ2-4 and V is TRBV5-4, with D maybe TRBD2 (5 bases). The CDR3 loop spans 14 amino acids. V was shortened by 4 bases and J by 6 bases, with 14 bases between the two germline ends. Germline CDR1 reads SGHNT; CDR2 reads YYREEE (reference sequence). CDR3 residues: CASSPGFGLNIQYF. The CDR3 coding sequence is TGTGCCAGCAGCCCGGGGTTTGGTCTAAACATTCAGTACTTC.

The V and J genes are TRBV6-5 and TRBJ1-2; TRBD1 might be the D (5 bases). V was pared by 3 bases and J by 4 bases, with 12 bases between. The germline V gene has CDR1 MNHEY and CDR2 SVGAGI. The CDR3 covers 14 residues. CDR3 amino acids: CASSYRRGAYGYTF. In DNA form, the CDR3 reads TGTGCCAGCAGTTATCGGAGGGGTGCCTATGGCTACACCTTC.

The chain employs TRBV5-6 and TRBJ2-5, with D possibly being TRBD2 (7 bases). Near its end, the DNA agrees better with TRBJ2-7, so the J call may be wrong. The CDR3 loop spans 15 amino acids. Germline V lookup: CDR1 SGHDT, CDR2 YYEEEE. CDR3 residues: CASSRLQGSGAEQYF. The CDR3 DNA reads TGTGCCAGCAGCCGCCTTCAGGGGAGCGGGGCCGAGCAGTACTTC.

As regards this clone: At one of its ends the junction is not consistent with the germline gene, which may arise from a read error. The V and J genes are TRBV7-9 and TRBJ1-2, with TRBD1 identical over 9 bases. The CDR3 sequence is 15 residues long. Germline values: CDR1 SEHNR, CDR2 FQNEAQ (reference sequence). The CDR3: CSSSYPGQGDYGYTF. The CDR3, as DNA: TGTTCCAGCAGCTATCCGGGACAGGGAGACTATGGCTACACCTTC.

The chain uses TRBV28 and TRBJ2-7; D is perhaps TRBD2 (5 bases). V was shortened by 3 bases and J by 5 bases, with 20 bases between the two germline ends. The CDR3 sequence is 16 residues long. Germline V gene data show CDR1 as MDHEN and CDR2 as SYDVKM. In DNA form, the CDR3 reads TGTGCCAGCAGTTTGGGTTGGGGAGTCGGAGGCGACGAGCAGTACTTC. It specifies CASSLGWGVGGDEQYF.

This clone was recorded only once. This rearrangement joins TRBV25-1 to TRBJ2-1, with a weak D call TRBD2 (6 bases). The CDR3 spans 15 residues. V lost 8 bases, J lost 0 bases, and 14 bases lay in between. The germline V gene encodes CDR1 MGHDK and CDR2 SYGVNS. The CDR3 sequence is CASLDRESSYNEQFF. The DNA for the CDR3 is TGTGCCAGCCTAGACCGGGAGAGCTCCTACAATGAGCAGTTCTTC.

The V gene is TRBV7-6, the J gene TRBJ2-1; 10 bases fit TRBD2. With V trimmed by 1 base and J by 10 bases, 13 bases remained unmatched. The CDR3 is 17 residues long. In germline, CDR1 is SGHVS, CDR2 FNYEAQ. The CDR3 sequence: CASSLVGSGGGLEEQFF. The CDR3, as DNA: TGTGCCAGCAGCTTAGTGGGAAGCGGGGGGGGGCTTGAAGAGCAGTTCTTC. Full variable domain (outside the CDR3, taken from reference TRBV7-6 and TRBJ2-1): GAGVSQSPRYKVTKRGQDVALRCDPISGHVSLYWYRQALGQGPEFLTYFNYEAQQDKSGLPNDRFSAERPEGSISTLTIQRTEQRDSAMYRCASSLVGSGGGLEEQFFGPGTRLTVL.

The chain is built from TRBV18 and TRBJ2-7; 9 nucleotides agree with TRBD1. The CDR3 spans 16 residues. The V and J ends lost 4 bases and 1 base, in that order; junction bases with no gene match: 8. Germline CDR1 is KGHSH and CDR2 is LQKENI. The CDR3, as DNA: TGTGCCAGCTCACAGCCCTCGGGACAGGGTTCCTACGAGCAGTACTTC. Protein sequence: CASSQPSGQGSYEQYF.

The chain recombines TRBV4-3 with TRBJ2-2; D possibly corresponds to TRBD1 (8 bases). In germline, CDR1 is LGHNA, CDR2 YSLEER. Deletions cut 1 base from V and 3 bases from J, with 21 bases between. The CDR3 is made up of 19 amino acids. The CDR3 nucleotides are TGCGCCAGCAGCCAAGGAGTTTACAGGGGGGGTATGGACACCGGGGAGCTGTTTTTT. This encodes CASSQGVYRGGMDTGELFF.

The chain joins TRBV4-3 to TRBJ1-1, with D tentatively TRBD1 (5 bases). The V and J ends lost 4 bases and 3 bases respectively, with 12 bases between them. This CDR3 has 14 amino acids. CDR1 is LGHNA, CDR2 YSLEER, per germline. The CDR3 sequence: CASSLQSGDTEAFF. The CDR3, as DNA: TGCGCCAGCAGCCTTCAGTCGGGGGACACTGAAGCTTTCTTT.

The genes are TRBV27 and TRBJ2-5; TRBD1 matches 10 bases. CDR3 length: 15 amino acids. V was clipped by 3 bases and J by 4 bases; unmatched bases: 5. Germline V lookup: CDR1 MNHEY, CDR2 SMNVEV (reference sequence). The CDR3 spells CASSLGQGSGETQYF. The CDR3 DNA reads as TGTGCCAGCAGTTTGGGACAGGGGTCCGGAGAGACCCAGTACTTC.